This T cell receptor beta chain was documented in a study of cytomegalovirus exposure and HLA in healthy donors. PCR employed 60 Vbeta and 13 Jbeta primers. Repertoires were generated with immunoSEQ multiplex PCR, while TCRdb's copy carries only in-frame clones and drops some. The repertoire has some 130,000 clones, around three quarters of them found once; the top ten carry around 1.9%. V was trimmed by 5 bases and J by 4 bases, leaving 15 bases between them. This CDR3 region has 14 residues. Per the germline V gene, CDR1 is SGHDT and CDR2 is YYEEEE. Comment on this clone: Its antigen remains unidentified.

The study's findings and limits: Indistinguishable V segments, including TRBV6-2 and TRBV6-3, were excluded. Later on, an analysis found that several of the most significant clusters appeared to be linked to common viral pathogens, which included parvovirus B19. Trimming of TCR beta V- and J-genes showed a link, identified in a later analysis, to a missense DCLRE1C variant.

This clonotype was sampled from a woman aged 50 to 60 in good health and CMV-seronegative. Sequences were obtained from PBMCs. This chain joins TRBV5-6 and TRBJ1-2; D remains unclear. CDR3 in DNA: TGTGCCAGCAGTTCTTTTATATCCTCCTATGGCTACACCTTC. Its translation is CASSSFISSYGYTF.